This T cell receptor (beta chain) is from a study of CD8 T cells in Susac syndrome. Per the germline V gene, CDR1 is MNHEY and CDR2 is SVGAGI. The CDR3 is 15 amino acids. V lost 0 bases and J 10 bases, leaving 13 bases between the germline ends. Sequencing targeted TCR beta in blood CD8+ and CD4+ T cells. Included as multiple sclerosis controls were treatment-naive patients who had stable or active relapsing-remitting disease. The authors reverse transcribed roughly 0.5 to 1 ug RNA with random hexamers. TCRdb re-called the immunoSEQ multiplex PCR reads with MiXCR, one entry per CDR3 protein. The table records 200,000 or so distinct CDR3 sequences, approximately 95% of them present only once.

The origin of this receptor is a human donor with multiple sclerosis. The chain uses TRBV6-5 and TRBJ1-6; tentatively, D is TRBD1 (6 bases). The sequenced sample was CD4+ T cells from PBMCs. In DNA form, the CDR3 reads TGTGCCAGCAGTTACTCGCAGGGGACCAGCTCACCCCTCCACTTT. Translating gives CASSYSQGTSSPLHF.